This is a list of T cell receptor beta chains from one sample in a study of T cells expressing NK-cell markers. TCRdb reanalyzed the 5' RACE reads, giving one entry per CDR3 protein sequence and no DNA. The sample holds approximately 380,000 distinct CDR3 sequences. The specimen was blood T cells: a sorted CD56 or NKG2C T cell subset, CD4+ or CD8+ T cells, or bulk PBMC T cells (not recorded which). The receptors were sampled from a man aged 18 to 69 in good health. Both conserved end residues are part of each CDR3.

TRBV12-3/TRBV12-4	TRBJ2-7	CASSLSRQGAREQYF
TRBV7-8	TRBJ2-2	CASSLARGLSYGELFF
TRBV5-1	TRBJ2-3	CASSTGQGWGTDTQYF
TRBV10-3	TRBJ2-1	CAISEVDRGNEQFF
TRBV28	TRBJ2-2	CASQRSTGELFF
TRBV20-1	TRBJ1-5	CSASTGYNQPQHF
TRBV12-3/TRBV12-4	TRBJ2-1	CASRLGTFSSYNEQFF
TRBV5-1	TRBJ2-1	CASSSELQRGDEQFF
TRBV9	TRBJ2-5	CASATSGGAKETQYF
TRBV28	TRBJ1-2	CASSLRGNHLFLYGYTF
TRBV2	TRBJ2-5	CASTPRRNQETQYF
TRBV6-1	TRBJ1-6	CASSPSTGVNSPLHF
TRBV6-1	TRBJ1-2	CASTRGRTGGINYGYTF
TRBV20-1	TRBJ2-3	CSARDPQGLAFTDTQYF
TRBV2	TRBJ2-7	CASSSGTAGAEQYF
TRBV19	TRBJ2-5	CASSPRYRQETQYF
TRBV3-1	TRBJ2-3	CASSLRPSGGTDTQYF
TRBV6-1	TRBJ2-3	CASRKGGVADTQYF
TRBV5-1	TRBJ2-7	CASSLEAAWGYEQYF
TRBV5-5	TRBJ2-5	CASSSGLGSGGTQETQYF
TRBV20-1	TRBJ1-6	CSARDGSLGIHNSPLHF
TRBV6-2/TRBV6-3	TRBJ1-6	CASSSTGQGRNSPLHF
TRBV7-2	TRBJ1-3	CASSPSGGFGNTIYF
TRBV2	TRBJ1-5	CASNWESNQPQHF
TRBV2	TRBJ2-1	CASSEKRGGLISYNEQFF
TRBV5-1	TRBJ1-2	CASSLAAVPNYGYTF
TRBV28	TRBJ1-5	CASSLTVMMTEDQPQHF
TRBV7-2	TRBJ2-5	CASSLGSGGRRETQYF
TRBV7-2	TRBJ1-6	CASSLVGYNSPLHF
TRBV6-2/TRBV6-3	TRBJ2-7	CASTGLAANSYEQYF
TRBV9	TRBJ2-3	CASRQPGEDTQYF
TRBV3-1	TRBJ1-1	CASSHQVGVRTEAFF
TRBV9	TRBJ2-2	CASSLRAGVITGELFF
TRBV7-2	TRBJ2-3	CASSLGTGTGSTDTQYF
TRBV5-1	TRBJ2-7	CASSLGRSREYYEQYF
TRBV18	TRBJ2-3	CASSPLVTNTDTQYF
TRBV4-2	TRBJ2-2	CASSQDPPLEANTGELFF
TRBV11-1	TRBJ2-7	CASSYDRGDYEQYF
TRBV12-3/TRBV12-4	TRBJ2-1	CASCLGAGYNEQFF
TRBV30	TRBJ2-7	CAWSQGVVSEQYF
TRBV5-1	TRBJ2-1	CASSLSASGGNEQFF
TRBV18	TRBJ2-1	CASSADYLGEQFF
TRBV28	TRBJ2-1	CASSPPSGQAVYEQFF
TRBV6-5	TRBJ1-3	CASSYSPGQGAGNTIYF
TRBV12-3/TRBV12-4	TRBJ2-1	CASYFGDRARNEQFF
TRBV5-1	TRBJ2-5	CASSKLGQQETQYF
TRBV28	TRBJ2-5	CASSPWTSGAPDRKTQYF
TRBV20-1	TRBJ2-5	CSARVGLAGYQETQYF
TRBV25-1	TRBJ2-2	CASSGLAVSTGELFF
TRBV5-1	TRBJ1-4	CASSWGDSLNEKLFF
TRBV4-2	TRBJ1-1	CASSQEPYGRYLPNTEAFF
TRBV15	TRBJ1-4	CATSSDLRRTEKLFF
TRBV7-9	TRBJ2-1	CASSFRSEDLNEQFF